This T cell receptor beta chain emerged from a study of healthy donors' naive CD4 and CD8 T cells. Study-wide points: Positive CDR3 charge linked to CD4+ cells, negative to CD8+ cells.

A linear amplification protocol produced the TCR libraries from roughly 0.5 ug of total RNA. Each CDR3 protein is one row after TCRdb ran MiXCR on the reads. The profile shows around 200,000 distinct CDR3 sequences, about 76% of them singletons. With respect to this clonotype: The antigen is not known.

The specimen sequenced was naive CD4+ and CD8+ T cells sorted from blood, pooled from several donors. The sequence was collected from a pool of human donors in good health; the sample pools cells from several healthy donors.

CDR3 sequence: CASSYSLAGGRNEQFF. The CDR3 nucleotides read TGTGCCAGCAGTTACTCTCTAGCGGGAGGCAGGAATGAGCAGTTCTTC. This chain connects TRBV6-5 to TRBJ2-1, with TRBD2 identical over 11 bases. With 0 bases clipped from V and 7 bases from J, the junction kept 5 bases outside the gene matches. Germline V gene lookup returns CDR1 MNHEY and CDR2 SVGAGI. CDR3 length: 16 residues.